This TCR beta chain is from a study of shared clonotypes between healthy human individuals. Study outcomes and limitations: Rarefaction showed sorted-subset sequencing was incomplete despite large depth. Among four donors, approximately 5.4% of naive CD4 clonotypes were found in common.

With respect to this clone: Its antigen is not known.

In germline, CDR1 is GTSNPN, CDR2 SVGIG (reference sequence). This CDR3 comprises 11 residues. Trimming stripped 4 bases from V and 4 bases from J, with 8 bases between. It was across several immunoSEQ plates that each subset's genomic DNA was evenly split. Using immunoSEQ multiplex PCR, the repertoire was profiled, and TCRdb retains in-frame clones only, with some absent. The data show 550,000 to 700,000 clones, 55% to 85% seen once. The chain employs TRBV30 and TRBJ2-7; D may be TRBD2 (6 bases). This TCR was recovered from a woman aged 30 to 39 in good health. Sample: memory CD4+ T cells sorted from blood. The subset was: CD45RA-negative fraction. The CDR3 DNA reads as TGTGCCTGGAAACGGGGGTACGAGCAGTACTTC. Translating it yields CAWKRGYEQYF. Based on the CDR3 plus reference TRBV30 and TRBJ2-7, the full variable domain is SQTIHQWPATLVQPVGSPLSLECTVEGTSNPNLYWYRQAAGRGLQLLFYSVGIGQISSEVPQNLSASRPQDRQFILSSKKLLLSDSGFYLCAWKRGYEQYFGPGTRLTVT.